Below, 3 T cell receptor beta chains from the same sample are listed, as sequenced in a study of blood T cell repertoires in COVID-19. Assay: immunoSEQ multiplex PCR; the TCRdb copy retains only in-frame clones and omits some. The table records some 170,000 clones, around 80% of them present only once. Sequences were obtained from PBMCs or T cells enriched from blood (not recorded which). The receptors were gathered from a man in his fifties or sixties who had recovered from COVID-19.

This clone was detected a few times. The CDR3 DNA sequence: TGTGCCAGCAGCCGACAGGGGATCACTGAAGCTTTCTTT. This sequence encodes CASSRQGITEAFF. The chain carries TRBV3-1 (or the pseudogene TRBV3-2) and TRBJ1-1, with TRBD1 matching 8 bases. The germline V gene encodes CDR1 LGHDT and CDR2 YNNKEL (reference sequence). The V and J ends lost 4 bases and 4 bases, in that order; junction bases with no gene match: 2. The CDR3 extends over 13 amino acids.

The rearrangement links TRBV6-4 to TRBJ2-3; tentative D call: TRBD1 (5 bases). The V gene lost 5 bases and the J gene lost 4 bases, with 13 bases spanning the gap. The CDR3 is 14 amino acids. Germline V gene data show CDR1 as MRHNA and CDR2 as SNTAGT. The CDR3 coding sequence is TGTGCCAGCAGTTCGGTCAGGGAAGCAGATACGCAGTATTTT. It translates to CASSSVREADTQYF.

The gene calls are TRBV7-3 and TRBJ2-6; no definite D call. Looked up from germline, CDR1 is SGHTA and CDR2 is FQGTGA. The CDR3 sequence is 13 residues long. The ends were cut back, 9 bases at V and 9 bases at J, with 15 bases in the middle. The CDR3 DNA reads as TGTGCCAGTTCCCTACTCAATGGCAACGTCCTGACTTTC. This translates into CASSLLNGNVLTF.